These T cell receptor beta chains were read from a single sample in a study of somatic mutations in cytotoxic T cells in rheumatoid arthritis. Here immunoSEQ multiplex PCR was the method, and the copy in TCRdb shows in-frame clones only, minus some. This sample has about 7,000 clones; 60% occur once, and the top ten carry less than 25%. The sequenced material came from CD8+ T cells sorted from blood. Receptors were obtained from a woman aged 40 to 50 in good health. CDR3s include the opening cysteine and the closing phenylalanine or tryptophan. A D gene is named only where the DNA matches it firmly. Clone size is stated in some rows and not others, as once, few, many or a class when expanded.

d_gene	v_gene	len	abundance	j_gene	CDR3aa	CDR3nt
NA	TRBV5-1	14	few	TRBJ1-2	CASSWKDSLYGYTF	TGCGCCAGCAGCTGGAAGGACAGCCTCTATGGCTACACCTTC
NA	TRBV5-4	15	NA	TRBJ2-1	CASSLWRGYGDEQFF	TGTGCCAGCAGCCTCTGGCGGGGATATGGGGATGAGCAGTTCTTC
NA	TRBV11-2	14	NA	TRBJ2-3	CASSLHTDFYTQYF	TGTGCCAGCAGCCTCCACACCGACTTTTATACGCAGTATTTT
NA	TRBV21-1	13	NA	TRBJ1-4	CATDPGDTKKLFF	TGTGCCACCGACCCTGGGGACACTAAAAAACTGTTTTTT
NA	TRBV5-1	14	NA	TRBJ2-1	CASSLTGTYNEQFF	TGCGCCAGCAGCTTGACAGGGACCTACAATGAGCAGTTCTTC
TRBD1	TRBV7-6	14	few	TRBJ1-1	CASSLEAGGAEAFF	TGTGCCAGCAGCTTAGAGGCAGGGGGTGCTGAAGCTTTCTTT
NA	TRBV14	16	few	TRBJ2-2	CASSHSSDPNTGELFF	TGTGCCAGCTCTCACTCTAGCGACCCGAACACCGGGGAGCTGTTTTTT
NA	TRBV6-1	15	few	TRBJ2-3	CASSFGGGGGDTQYF	TGTGCCAGCTCCTTCGGGGGAGGGGGTGGAGATACGCAGTATTTT
NA	TRBV6-4	13	once	TRBJ2-2	CASSDSGGGELFF	TGTGCCAGCAGTGACTCTGGGGGCGGGGAGCTGTTTTTT
NA	TRBV6-1	15	once	TRBJ1-2	CASSVEDARGNGYTF	TGTGCCAGCAGTGTTGAGGACGCCCGGGGGAATGGCTACACCTTC
TRBD2	TRBV7-6	14	NA	TRBJ2-7	CASSLASLAGEQYF	TGTGCCAGCAGCTTAGCGTCACTAGCGGGGGAGCAGTACTTC
NA	TRBV2	14	medium-sized	TRBJ1-4	CASAQGIGLGKLFF	TGTGCCAGTGCACAGGGAATCGGCCTAGGAAAACTGTTTTTT
NA	TRBV7-8	15	NA	TRBJ1-6	CASMAGSSYNSPLHF	TGTGCCAGCATGGCAGGGAGCTCCTATAATTCACCCCTCCACTTT
NA	TRBV2	13	NA	TRBJ2-7	CASRDLRSYEQYF	TGTGCCAGCAGGGACCTCCGCTCCTACGAGCAGTACTTC
NA	TRBV14	16	NA	TRBJ2-5	CASSQASSVVQETQYF	TGTGCCAGCAGCCAAGCCTCTAGCGTGGTCCAAGAGACCCAGTACTTC
TRBD1	TRBV7-8	15	NA	TRBJ1-5	CASSLDPRGTQPQHF	TGTGCCAGCAGCCTAGATCCCAGGGGGACCCAGCCCCAGCATTTT
NA	TRBV9	15	large	TRBJ2-5	CASSEGDGTQETQYF	TGTGCCAGCAGCGAGGGGGACGGGACCCAAGAGACCCAGTACTTC
TRBD1	TRBV6-5	14	NA	TRBJ2-7	CASSPGQGNYEQYF	TGTGCCAGCAGTCCGGGACAGGGTAACTACGAGCAGTACTTC
NA	TRBV5-5	14	medium-sized	TRBJ1-1	CASSLAYRNTEAFF	TGTGCCAGCAGCTTGGCCTACCGGAACACTGAAGCTTTCTTT
NA	TRBV5-6	13	NA	TRBJ2-1	CASSLDDYNEQFF	TGTGCCAGCAGCTTGGATGACTACAATGAGCAGTTCTTC
TRBD1	TRBV6-1	14	NA	TRBJ2-7	CASSQDRAMYEQYF	TGTGCCAGCAGCCAGGACAGGGCTATGTACGAGCAGTACTTC